These 26 T cell receptor beta chains came from one sample sequenced in a study of beta chain features in type 1 diabetes. Their cognate antigens are unknown. Expressed TCRB transcripts were sequenced because the isolated RNA had all been reverse transcribed beforehand. Repertoires were generated with immunoSEQ multiplex PCR, while TCRdb's copy carries only in-frame clones and drops some. The table has about 700,000 clones, over 10% seen once. The study's findings and limits: Significant though moderate, a shortening of TCRB CDR3s appeared in all four CD4+ subsets of Type 1 diabetes patients.

The sample taken for sequencing was naive CD4+ T cells from blood. The origin of the receptors is a young man with type 1 diabetes.

This sequence joins TRBV19 and TRBJ2-2; D perhaps matches TRBD2 (6 bases). The CDR3 consists of 16 residues. Trimming pared 1 base from V and 2 bases from J, leaving 11 bases between. Germline V gene lookup returns CDR1 LNHDA and CDR2 SQIVND (reference sequence). The CDR3 DNA sequence: TGTGCCAGTAGTATAGGACTAGGATATAACACCGGGGAGCTGTTTTTT. Its translation is CASSIGLGYNTGELFF.

CDR3 region: CASSLTSPGANVLTF. The CDR3 region has the DNA TGCGCCAGCAGCTTAACGTCCCCTGGGGCCAACGTCCTGACTTTC. V is TRBV5-1 and J is TRBJ2-6; no clear D. Germline V gene lookup returns CDR1 SGHRS and CDR2 YFSETQ. The CDR3 consists of 15 residues. V lost 2 bases to trimming and J lost 2 bases, with 8 bases between them.

About this clone itself: Other DNA sequences in the sample encode the same CDR3. V is TRBV7-6 and J is TRBJ2-5; unclear D gene. CDR1 and CDR2 from the germline V gene are SGHVS and FNYEAQ. The CDR3 runs to 14 residues. Trimming left V 3 bases short and J 1 base short, with 9 bases between. CDR3 sequence: CASSLAGTQETQYF. In DNA, the CDR3 is TGTGCCAGCAGCTTGGCAGGCACCCAAGAGACCCAGTACTTC.

There are a few counts of this clone. The chain recombines TRBV14 with TRBJ2-7; D may be TRBD1 (5 bases). The CDR3 has 13 amino acids. Germline V gene data show CDR1 as SGHDN and CDR2 as FVKESK. Trimming pared 1 base from V and 6 bases from J, leaving 10 bases between. The CDR3 is CASSQVQGVEQYF. The DNA for the CDR3 is TGTGCCAGCAGCCAAGTCCAAGGGGTCGAGCAGTACTTC.

The gene calls are TRBV10-3 and TRBJ2-7; 10 bases are a match to TRBD1. The germline V gene has CDR1 ENHRY and CDR2 SYGVKD. The CDR3 spans 14 residues. V dropped 10 bases and J dropped 5; count of bases not matched to a gene: 11. CDR3 DNA: TGTGCCACCAGCCCCGGGACAGGGGACCACGAGCAGTACTTC. Translating gives CATSPGTGDHEQYF.

This chain links TRBV5-6 with TRBJ1-5; 7 bases align to TRBD1. The CDR3 has 13 amino acids. The ends lost 4 bases at V and 11 bases at J; junction bases unmatched: 9. Germline loops: CDR1 SGHDT, CDR2 YYEEEE. CDR3 DNA sequence: TGTGCCAGCAGCCTCGACAGGGATGGGGCCCAGCATTTT. Amino acids: CASSLDRDGAQHF.

This chain joins TRBV18 and TRBJ2-5; D is unresolved. This CDR3 is 15 amino acids long. V lost 0 bases and J 0 bases, leaving 8 bases between the germline ends. The germline V gene has CDR1 KGHSH and CDR2 LQKENI. CDR3 region: CASSPPSRNQETQYF. CDR3 nucleotide sequence: TGTGCCAGCTCACCACCGTCGAGAAACCAAGAGACCCAGTACTTC.

A few counts support this clone. The J gene is TRBJ2-5, the V gene TRBV14; TRBD1 agrees at 7 bases. The germline V gene has CDR1 SGHDN and CDR2 FVKESK. The length of the CDR3 is 15 residues. J was trimmed by 2 bases and V by 4 bases; bases with no gene match: 7. CDR3 sequence reads: CASSRQGQLQETQYF. CDR3 coding DNA: TGTGCCAGCAGCCGTCAGGGACAGCTACAAGAGACCCAGTACTTC.

This chain uses TRBV18 with TRBJ2-3; maybe TRBD2 (5 bases). CDR3 length: 13 amino acids. Between the trimmed V and J ends, which lost 4 bases and 5 bases, there was a span of 10 bases. Germline V gene data show CDR1 as KGHSH and CDR2 as LQKENI. CDR3 amino acids: CASSRGSGDTQYF. In DNA form, the CDR3 reads TGTGCCAGCTCACGAGGGAGCGGAGATACGCAGTATTTT.

The rearrangement joins TRBV4-1 to TRBJ1-6; tentatively, D is TRBD1 (5 bases). The V end was cut by 3 bases, the J end by 7 bases, with 16 bases between. The length of the CDR3 is 16 residues. CDR1 is MGHRA, CDR2 YSYEKL, per germline. The CDR3 region is CASSQEGTSPNSPLHF. DNA of the CDR3: TGCGCCAGCAGCCAGGAGGGGACCAGCCCCAATTCACCCCTCCACTTT.

The chain couples TRBV5-1 to TRBJ2-1; TRBD2 matches at 8 bases. This CDR3 is built from 15 residues. Germline-derived CDR1 and CDR2 are SGHRS and YFSETQ. The J segment lost 2 bases and the V segment lost 4 bases, leaving 5 bases of the junction unmatched. The CDR3 DNA reads TGCGCCAGCAGCCTAGAGGGACTAGCCTACAATGAGCAGTTCTTC. This translates into CASSLEGLAYNEQFF.

This clone was observed a handful of times. The chain joins TRBV2 to TRBJ1-5; D not resolved. CDR1 is SNHLY, CDR2 FYNNEI, per germline. The CDR3 spans 14 residues. V dropped 3 bases and J dropped 10 bases, with 16 bases sitting between them. DNA for the CDR3: TGTGCCAGCAGTGAGGGAATATTAGTAGTTCCCCAGCATTTT. As protein: CASSEGILVVPQHF.

This chain links TRBV7-2 with TRBJ2-4; D is undetermined. Germline V gene sequence: CDR1 SGHTA, CDR2 FQGNSA. This CDR3 region has 19 residues. Trimming stripped 2 bases from V and 0 bases from J, with 20 bases between. CDR3 protein: CASSLSLANDLLAKNIQYF. The CDR3 nucleotides are TGTGCCAGCAGCTTATCCCTTGCAAACGACCTACTAGCCAAAAACATTCAGTACTTC.

The rearrangement joins TRBV6-5 to TRBJ2-7, with unresolved D. The germline gives CDR1 MNHEY, CDR2 SVGAGI. The germline V and J ends were trimmed by 0 bases and 1 base, with 13 bases remaining between them. This CDR3 contains 16 residues. The CDR3 DNA is TGTGCCAGCAGTTACTCCCAGTTGAGAGAATCCTACGAGCAGTACTTC. Its protein product is CASSYSQLRESYEQYF.

The chain couples TRBV29-1 to TRBJ2-3; D may be TRBD1 or TRBD2 (6 bases each). V dropped 5 bases and J dropped 5 bases, with 11 bases sitting between them. Germline V gene data show CDR1 as SQVTM and CDR2 as ANQGSEA. This CDR3 comprises 12 residues. CDR3 coding DNA: TGCAGCGTTTACAAGGGGGGAGATACGCAGTATTTT. Amino acid sequence: CSVYKGGDTQYF.

This clone was observed a few times. The rearrangement links TRBV30 to TRBJ2-7; a weak D match, TRBD2 (7 bases). This CDR3 has 11 amino acids. CDR1 and CDR2 (germline): GTSNPN, SVGIG (reference sequence). CDR3: CSGGFGYEQYF. The CDR3 region has the DNA TGTTCGGGGGGCTTTGGTTACGAGCAGTACTTC.

This clone was counted only a few times. The rearrangement uses TRBV7-9 and TRBJ2-3; D gene uncertain. The CDR3 runs to 12 residues. CDR1 is SEHNR, CDR2 FQNEAQ, per germline (reference sequence). Deletions cut 3 bases from V and 6 bases from J, with 7 bases between. The CDR3 protein is CASSFVHDTQYF. CDR3 DNA sequence: TGTGCCAGCAGCTTCGTCCATGATACGCAGTATTTT.

The V call is TRBV28, the J call TRBJ1-5; TRBD1 matches 7 bases. Germline loops: CDR1 MDHEN, CDR2 SYDVKM. The CDR3 covers 14 residues. The junction had 3 bases not matched to a gene; V was cut back by 4 bases and J by 3 bases. DNA for the CDR3: TGTGCCAGCAGTTCCGGGACAGACAATCAGCCCCAGCATTTT. Protein product: CASSSGTDNQPQHF.

V and J are TRBV5-1 and TRBJ2-2; D might be TRBD1 (6 bases). V lost 2 bases to trimming and J lost 7 bases, with 9 bases between them. The germline gives CDR1 SGHRS, CDR2 YFSETQ. The CDR3 has 13 residues. CDR3 bases: TGCGCCAGCAGCTTTAACAGGGACGGGGAGCTGTTTTTT. This encodes CASSFNRDGELFF.

The chain has TRBV7-8 and TRBJ2-3; D might be TRBD2 (5 bases). This CDR3 is 13 amino acids long. V lost 1 base, J lost 5 bases, and 7 bases lay in between. Germline CDR1 SGHVS, CDR2 FQNEAQ. CDR3 loop: CASSLDRGDTQYF. The CDR3 DNA sequence: TGTGCCAGCAGCTTAGACCGGGGAGATACGCAGTATTTT.

This clone came up a few times. The rearrangement uses TRBV18 and TRBJ2-6; D unresolved. This CDR3 is 14 amino acids long. CDR1 KGHSH and CDR2 LQKENI come from the germline V gene. Trimming stripped 0 bases from V and 6 bases from J, with 6 bases between. DNA of the CDR3: TGTGCCAGCTCACCACCGGTCCCGGCCAACGTCCTGACTTTC. This translates into CASSPPVPANVLTF.

The rearrangement uses TRBV4-2 and TRBJ2-2; the match to TRBD2 covers 14 bases. The CDR3 has 17 amino acids. J lost 7 bases, V lost 4 bases, and 8 bases had no gene match. CDR1 and CDR2 from the germline V gene are LGHNA and YNFKEQ. The CDR3 here is CASSPSTSGGARGELFF. CDR3 coding DNA: TGTGCCAGCAGCCCTTCGACTAGCGGGGGGGCCCGCGGGGAGCTGTTTTTT.

This clone was seen a handful of times. The chain links TRBV7-9 to TRBJ1-6; TRBD1 matches 7 bases. Germline-derived CDR1 and CDR2 are SEHNR and FQNEAQ (reference sequence). The CDR3 is 12 residues long. V lost 5 bases, J lost 10 bases, and 2 bases stayed unmatched. CDR3 sequence reads: CASSPQGSPLHF. The CDR3, as DNA: TGTGCCAGCAGCCCACAGGGGTCACCCCTCCACTTT.

This clone was counted a few times. The rearrangement links TRBV23-1 to TRBJ1-5; the D gene is possibly TRBD1 (5 bases). TRBV23-1 is classed as an ORF, of uncertain function. V lost 9 bases, J lost 7 bases, and 19 bases lay in between. This CDR3 comprises 14 residues. CDR3 in amino acids: CARIPRGFGQPQHF. The CDR3 coding sequence is TGCGCCAGGATCCCCCGGGGGTTCGGCCAGCCCCAGCATTTT.

This clone was counted only a few times. The chain carries TRBV5-1 and TRBJ2-7; D is unclear. The CDR3 sequence is 12 residues long. The ends were cut back, 5 bases at V and 6 bases at J, with 12 bases in the middle. CDR1 is SGHRS and CDR2 is YFSETQ in the germline V gene. In DNA, the CDR3 is TGCGCCAGCAGGGCAGCTGAATCCGAGCAGTACTTC. It yields the protein CASRAAESEQYF.

This clone was detected only a few times. V usage is TRBV7-8 and J usage is TRBJ1-5, with TRBD1 as a possible D gene (5 bases). Germline CDR1 reads SGHVS; CDR2 reads FQNEAQ. This CDR3 has 14 amino acids. Trimming left V 5 bases short and J 4 bases short, with 12 bases between. In DNA form, the CDR3 reads TGTGCCAGCAGCGTGAGATGGGGGAATCAGCCCCAGCATTTT. Its translation: CASSVRWGNQPQHF. Full variable domain (rest looked up from reference TRBV7-8 and TRBJ1-5): GAGVSQSPRYKVAKRGQDVALRCDPISGHVSLFWYQQALGQGPEFLTYFQNEAQLDKSGLPSDRFFAERPEGSVSTLKIQRTQQEDSAVYLCASSVRWGNQPQHFGDGTRLSIL.